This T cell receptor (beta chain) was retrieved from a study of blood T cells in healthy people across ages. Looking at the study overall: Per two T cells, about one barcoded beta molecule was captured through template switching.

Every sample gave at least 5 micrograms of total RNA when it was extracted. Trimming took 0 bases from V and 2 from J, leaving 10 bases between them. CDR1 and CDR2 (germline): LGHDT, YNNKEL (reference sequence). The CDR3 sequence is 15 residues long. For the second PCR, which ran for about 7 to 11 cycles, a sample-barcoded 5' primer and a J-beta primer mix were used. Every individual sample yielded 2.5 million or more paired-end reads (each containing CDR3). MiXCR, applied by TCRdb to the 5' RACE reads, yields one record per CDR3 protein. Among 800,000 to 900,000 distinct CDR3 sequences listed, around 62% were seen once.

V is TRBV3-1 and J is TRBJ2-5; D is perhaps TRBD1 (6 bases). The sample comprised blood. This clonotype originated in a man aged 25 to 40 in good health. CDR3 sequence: CASSQEGQGQETQYF. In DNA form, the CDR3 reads TGTGCCAGCAGCCAAGAAGGGCAGGGGCAAGAGACCCAGTACTTC.